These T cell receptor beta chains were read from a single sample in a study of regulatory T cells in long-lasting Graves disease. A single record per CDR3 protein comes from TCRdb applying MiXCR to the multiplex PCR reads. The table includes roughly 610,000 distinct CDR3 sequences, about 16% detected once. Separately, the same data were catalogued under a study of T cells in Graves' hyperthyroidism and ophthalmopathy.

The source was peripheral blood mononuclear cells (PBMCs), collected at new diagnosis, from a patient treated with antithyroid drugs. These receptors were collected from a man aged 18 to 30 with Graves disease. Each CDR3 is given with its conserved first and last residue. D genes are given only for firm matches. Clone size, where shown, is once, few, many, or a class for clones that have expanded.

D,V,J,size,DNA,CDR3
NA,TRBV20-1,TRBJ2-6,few,TGCAGTGCTAGAGACGGAGCTGGGGCCAACGTCCTGACTTTC,CSARDGAGANVLTF
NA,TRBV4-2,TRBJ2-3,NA,TGTGCCAGCAGCCCCCGAGCAGGGGGGAAGGATACGCAGTATTTT,CASSPRAGGKDTQYF
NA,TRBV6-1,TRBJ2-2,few,TGTGCCAGCAGCCCCACTGGGCCTAAGAACACCGGGGAGCTGTTTTTT,CASSPTGPKNTGELFF
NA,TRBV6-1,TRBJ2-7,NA,TGTGCCAGCAGGACAGCGAACTACGAGCAGTACTTC,CASRTANYEQYF
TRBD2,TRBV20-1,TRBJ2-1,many,TGCAGTGCTTCGGGGGGTTACTACAATGAGCAGTTCTTC,CSASGGYYNEQFF
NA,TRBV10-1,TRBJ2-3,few,TGCGCCAGCAGTGACCTGGACAGCACAGATACGCAGTATTTT,CASSDLDSTDTQYF
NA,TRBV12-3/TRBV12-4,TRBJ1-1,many,TGTGCCAGCAGTTCCCGGGGAGGGCAGGGGAACACTGAAGCTTTCTTT,CASSSRGGQGNTEAFF
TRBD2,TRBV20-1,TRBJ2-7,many,TGCAGTGCTAGGAGTCTAGCGGGGGCCTACGAGCAGTACTTC,CSARSLAGAYEQYF
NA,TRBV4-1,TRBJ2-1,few,TGCGCCAGCAGCCAAGTCCCTCGTTTTAAAATGGGAGCGGTCTACAATGAGCAGTTCTTC,CASSQVPRFKMGAVYNEQFF
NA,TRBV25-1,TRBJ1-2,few,TGTGCCAGCACTAATAACTGGGAGGGGGTGGATGGCTACACCTTC,CASTNNWEGVDGYTF
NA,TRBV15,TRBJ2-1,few,TGTGCCACCAGCAGAGATCTGAAAGATGAGCAGTTCTTC,CATSRDLKDEQFF
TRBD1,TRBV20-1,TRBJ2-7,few,TGCAGTGCTACCCTTACAGGACAGGGGATCCACGAGCAGTACTTC,CSATLTGQGIHEQYF
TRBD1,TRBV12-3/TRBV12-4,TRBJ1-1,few,TGTGCCAGCAGTTCCAGGGGGGGAGGCACTGAAGCTTTCTTT,CASSSRGGGTEAFF
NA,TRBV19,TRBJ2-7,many,TGTGCCAGTAGTGATCGTCTCGGCGGCCTCGAGCAGTACTTC,CASSDRLGGLEQYF
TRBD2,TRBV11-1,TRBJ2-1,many,TGTGCCAGCAGCTTGAGCGGGAGTCACTACAATGAGCAGTTCTTC,CASSLSGSHYNEQFF
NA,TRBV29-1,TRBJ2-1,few,TGCAGCTCCGGGGGATACAATGAGCAGTTCTTC,CSSGGYNEQFF
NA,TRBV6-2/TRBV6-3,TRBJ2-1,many,TGTGCCAGCAGCCTCGATGGGAGCTCAAATGAGCAGTTCTTC,CASSLDGSSNEQFF
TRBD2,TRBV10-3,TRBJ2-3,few,TGTGCCATGGCCCCAACTAGCGGGAGGGCGGATACGCAGTATTTT,CAMAPTSGRADTQYF
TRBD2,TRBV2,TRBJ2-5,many,TGTGCCAGCAGCCCCGGACTAGCGGGACGCCAAGAGACCCAGTACTTC,CASSPGLAGRQETQYF
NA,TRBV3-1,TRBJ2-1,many,TGTGCCAGCAGCCGCCCAGGGGGGCTCAATGAGCAGTTCTTC,CASSRPGGLNEQFF
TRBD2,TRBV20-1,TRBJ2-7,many,TGCAGTGCTAGGGATCCTAGCGGGCACTCCTACGAGCAGTACTTC,CSARDPSGHSYEQYF
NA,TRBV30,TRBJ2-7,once,TGTGCCTGGAGTGGGGAGACCTACGAGCAGTACTTC,CAWSGETYEQYF
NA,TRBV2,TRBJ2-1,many,TGTGCCAGCAGTAGGTCGCAGAACAATGAGCAGTTCTTC,CASSRSQNNEQFF
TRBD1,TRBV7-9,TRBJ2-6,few,TGTGCCAGCAGCCGCACAGGGGGCTCTGGGGCCAACGTCCTGACTTTC,CASSRTGGSGANVLTF
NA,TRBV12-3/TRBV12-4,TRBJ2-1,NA,TGTGCCAGCAGTTTTAGGGGTTACAATGAGCAGCTCTTC,CASSFRGYNEQLF
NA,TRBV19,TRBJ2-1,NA,TGTGCCAGTAGTATAGACCCCAGGCCTTCTTACAATGAGCAGTTCTTC,CASSIDPRPSYNEQFF